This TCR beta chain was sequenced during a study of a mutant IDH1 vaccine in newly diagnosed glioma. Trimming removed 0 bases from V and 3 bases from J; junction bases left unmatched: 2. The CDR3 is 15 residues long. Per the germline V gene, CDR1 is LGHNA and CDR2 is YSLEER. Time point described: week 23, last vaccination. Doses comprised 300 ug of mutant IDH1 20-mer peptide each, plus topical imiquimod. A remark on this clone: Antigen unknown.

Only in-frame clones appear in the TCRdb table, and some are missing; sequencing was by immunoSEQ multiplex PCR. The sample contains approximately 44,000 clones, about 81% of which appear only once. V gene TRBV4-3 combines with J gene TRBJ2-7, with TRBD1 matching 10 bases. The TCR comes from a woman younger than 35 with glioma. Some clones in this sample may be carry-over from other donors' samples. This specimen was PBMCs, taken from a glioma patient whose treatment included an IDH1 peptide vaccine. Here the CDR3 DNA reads TGCGCCAGCAGCCAAGATCGGACAGGGGGCTACGAGCAGTACTTC. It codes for CASSQDRTGGYEQYF.